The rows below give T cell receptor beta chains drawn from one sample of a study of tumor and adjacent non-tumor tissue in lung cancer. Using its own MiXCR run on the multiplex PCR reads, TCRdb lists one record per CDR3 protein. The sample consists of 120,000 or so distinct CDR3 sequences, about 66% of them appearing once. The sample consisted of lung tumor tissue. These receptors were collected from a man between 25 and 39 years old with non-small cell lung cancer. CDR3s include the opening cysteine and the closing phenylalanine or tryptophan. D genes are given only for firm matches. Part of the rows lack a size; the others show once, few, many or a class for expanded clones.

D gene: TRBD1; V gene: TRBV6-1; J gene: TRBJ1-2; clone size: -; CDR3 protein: CASSGPDRAVRYTF; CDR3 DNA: TGTGCCAGCAGTGGCCCCGACAGGGCGGTGCGCTACACCTTC
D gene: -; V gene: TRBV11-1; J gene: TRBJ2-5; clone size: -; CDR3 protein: CASNLRTTQETQYF; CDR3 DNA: TGTGCCAGCAACCTTAGAACTACCCAGGAGACACAGTACTTC
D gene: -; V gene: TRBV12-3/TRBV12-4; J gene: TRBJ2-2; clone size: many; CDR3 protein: CASSSGGELFF; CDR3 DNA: TGTGCCAGCAGTAGCGGCGGGGAGCTGTTTTTT
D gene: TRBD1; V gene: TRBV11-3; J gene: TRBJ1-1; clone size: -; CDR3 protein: CPSSTGQGDTEAIF; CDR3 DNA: TGTCCCAGCAGCACGGGACAGGGAGACACTGAAGCTATCTTT
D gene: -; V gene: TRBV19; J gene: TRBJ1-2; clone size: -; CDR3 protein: CASSTPTWGNYGYTF; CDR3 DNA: TGTGCCAGTAGTACACCCACCTGGGGGAACTATGGCTACACCTTC
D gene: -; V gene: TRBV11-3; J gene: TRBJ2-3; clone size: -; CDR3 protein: CASSLYQSTAATSTATQYF; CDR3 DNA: TGTGCCAGCAGCTTATATCAATCCACAGCGGCTACTAGCACAGCTACGCAGTATTTT
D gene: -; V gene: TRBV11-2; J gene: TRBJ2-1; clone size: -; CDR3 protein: CASSLYWRKGLGDGQFF; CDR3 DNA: TGTGCCAGCAGCTTATATTGGCGCAAGGGGCTTGGGGATGGGCAGTTCTTC
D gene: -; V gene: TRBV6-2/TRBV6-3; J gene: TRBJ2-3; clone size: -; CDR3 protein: CAIEGFEDTQYF; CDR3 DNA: TGTGCCATTGAGGGGTTCGAGGATACGCAGTATTTT
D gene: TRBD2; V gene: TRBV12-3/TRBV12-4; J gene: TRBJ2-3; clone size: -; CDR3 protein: CASSLTSGGTDTHYF; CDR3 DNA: TGTGCCAGCAGTTTAACTAGCGGGGGCACAGATACACACTATTTT
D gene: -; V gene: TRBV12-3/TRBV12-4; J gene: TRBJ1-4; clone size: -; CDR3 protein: CASSPRGFTNEKLFF; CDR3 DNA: TGTGCCAGCAGCCCGAGGGGTTTTACTAATGAAAAACTGTTTTTT
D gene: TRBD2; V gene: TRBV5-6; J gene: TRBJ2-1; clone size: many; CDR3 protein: CASSFRTSGRDTVQFF; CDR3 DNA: TGTGCCAGCAGCTTTCGGACTAGCGGGAGGGATACTGTGCAGTTCTTC
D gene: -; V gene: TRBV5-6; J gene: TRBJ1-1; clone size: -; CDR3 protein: CASSLAGRENTEAFF; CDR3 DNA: TGTGCCAGCAGCTTGGCTGGCAGGGAAAACACTGAAGCTTTCTTT
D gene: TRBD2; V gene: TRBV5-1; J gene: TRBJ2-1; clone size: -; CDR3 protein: CASSLGLAGDNEQFF; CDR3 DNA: TGCGCCAGCAGCTTGGGGTTAGCGGGAGACAATGAGCAGTTCTTC
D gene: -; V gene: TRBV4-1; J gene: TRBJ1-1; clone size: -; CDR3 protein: CASSHGLGVAFF; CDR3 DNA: TGCGCCAGCAGCCACGGACTGGGAGTAGCTTTCTTT
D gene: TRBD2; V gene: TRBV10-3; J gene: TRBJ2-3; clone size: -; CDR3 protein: CAIKTGGGTDTQYF; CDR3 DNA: TGTGCCATCAAGACTGGCGGGGGGACAGATACGCAGTATTTT
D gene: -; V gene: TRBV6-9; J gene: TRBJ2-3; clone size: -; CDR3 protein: CASSSWTVLNTETQYF; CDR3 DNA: TGTGCCAGTAGTTCCTGGACAGTTTTGAACACAGAAACGCAGTATTTT
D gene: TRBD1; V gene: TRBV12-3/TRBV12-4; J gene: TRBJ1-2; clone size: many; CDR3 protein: CASSFFRGNGYTF; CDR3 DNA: TGTGCCAGCAGTTTCTTCAGGGGGAACGGCTACACCTTC
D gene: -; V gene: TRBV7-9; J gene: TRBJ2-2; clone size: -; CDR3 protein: CASSAYGRVTSGTGELFF; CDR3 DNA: TGTGCCAGCAGCGCATACGGCAGGGTTACTTCAGGCACCGGGGAGCTGTTTTTT
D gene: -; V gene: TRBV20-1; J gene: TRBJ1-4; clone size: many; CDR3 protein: CSARVRGTNEKLFF; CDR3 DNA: TGCAGTGCTAGAGTGAGGGGTACTAATGAAAAACTGTTTTTT
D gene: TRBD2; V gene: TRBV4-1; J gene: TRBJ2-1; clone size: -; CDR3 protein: CASSQRPSGGVVLCYNEQFF; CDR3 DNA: TGCGCCAGCAGCCAGAGGCCTAGCGGGGGTGTAGTCCTATGCTACAATGAGCAGTTCTTC
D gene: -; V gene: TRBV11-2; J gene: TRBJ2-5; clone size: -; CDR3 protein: CASSLKGTKEIQYF; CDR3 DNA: TGTGCCAGTAGCTTAAAAGGGACCAAAGAGATCCAGTACTTC
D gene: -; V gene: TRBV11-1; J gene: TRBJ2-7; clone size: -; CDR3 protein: CASSLGGGTTNEQYF; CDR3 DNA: TGTGCCAGCAGCTTAGGTGGTGGGACAACCAACGAGCAGTACTTC
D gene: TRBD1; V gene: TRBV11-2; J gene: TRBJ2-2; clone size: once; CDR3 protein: CASSSRTGGVTGELFF; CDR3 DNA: TGTGCCAGCAGCTCACGGACAGGGGGTGTCACAGGGGAGCTGTTTTTT
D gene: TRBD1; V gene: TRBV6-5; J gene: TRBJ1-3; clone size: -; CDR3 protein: CASTKQGAGNTIYF; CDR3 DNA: TGTGCCAGCACTAAACAGGGGGCTGGAAACACCATATATTTT
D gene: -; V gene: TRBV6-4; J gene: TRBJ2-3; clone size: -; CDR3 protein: CACSDSSTDTQYF; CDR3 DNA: TGTGCCTGTAGTGACTCTAGCACAGATACGCAGTATTTT
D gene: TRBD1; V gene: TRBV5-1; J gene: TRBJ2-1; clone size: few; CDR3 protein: CASSPLQGANEQFF; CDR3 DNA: TGCGCCAGCAGCCCGTTGCAGGGGGCCAATGAGCAGTTCTTC
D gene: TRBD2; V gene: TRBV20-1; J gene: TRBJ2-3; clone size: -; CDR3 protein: CSARDPGGDDTQYF; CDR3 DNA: TGCAGTGCTAGAGATCCCGGGGGGGACGATACGCAGTATTTT
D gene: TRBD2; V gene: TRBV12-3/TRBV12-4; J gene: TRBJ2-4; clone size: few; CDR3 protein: CASSFRSGGARVKNIQYF; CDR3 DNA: TGTGCCAGCAGTTTCAGATCGGGAGGGGCGCGGGTCAAAAACATTCAGTACTTC
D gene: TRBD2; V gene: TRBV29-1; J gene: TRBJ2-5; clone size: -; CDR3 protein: CSVSQERGRTQYF; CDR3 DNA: TGCAGCGTTAGTCAGGAGCGGGGAAGGACCCAGTACTTC
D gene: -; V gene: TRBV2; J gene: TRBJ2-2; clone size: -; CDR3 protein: CTSSEAGNTGELFF; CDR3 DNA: TGTACCAGCAGTGAAGCAGGGAACACCGGGGAGTTGTTTTTT
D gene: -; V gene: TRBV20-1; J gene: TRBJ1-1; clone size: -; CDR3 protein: CGAPHPHMNTEALF; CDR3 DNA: TGCGGTGCCCCCCACCCCCACATGAACACTGAAGCTTTATTT
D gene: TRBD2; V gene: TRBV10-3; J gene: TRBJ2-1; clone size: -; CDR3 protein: CAISDDSGGAGEQFF; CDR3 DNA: TGTGCCATCAGTGATGATAGCGGGGGGGCCGGAGAGCAGTTCTTC
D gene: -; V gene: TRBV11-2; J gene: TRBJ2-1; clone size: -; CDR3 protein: CARSFSVPSYNEQFF; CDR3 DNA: TGTGCCAGGAGCTTTAGCGTCCCCTCCTACAATGAGCAGTTCTTC
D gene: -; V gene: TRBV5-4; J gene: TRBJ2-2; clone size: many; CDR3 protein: CASSLAGPGELFF; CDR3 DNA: TGTGCCAGCAGCTTGGCCGGGCCCGGGGAGCTGTTTTTT
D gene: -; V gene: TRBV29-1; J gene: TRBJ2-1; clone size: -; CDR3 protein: CNVEDGRGWYEQFF; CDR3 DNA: TGCAATGTTGAAGACGGCAGGGGATGGTATGAGCAGTTCTTC
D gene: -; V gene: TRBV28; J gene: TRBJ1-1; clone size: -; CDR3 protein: CARSLSQQEVFF; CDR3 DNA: TGTGCCCGCAGTTTATCCCAGCAGGAAGTTTTCTTT
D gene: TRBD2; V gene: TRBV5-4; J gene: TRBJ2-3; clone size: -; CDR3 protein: CASSLRTSGMGTDTQYF; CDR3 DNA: TGTGCCAGCAGCTTACGGACTAGCGGGATGGGCACAGATACGCAGTATTTT
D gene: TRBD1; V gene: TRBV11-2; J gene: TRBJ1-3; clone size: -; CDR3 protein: CASGIDGTGGNTIYF; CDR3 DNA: TGTGCCAGCGGCATAGATGGGACAGGAGGAAACACCATATATTTT
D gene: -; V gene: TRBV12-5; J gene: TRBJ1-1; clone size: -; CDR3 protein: CASGLGGVDFF; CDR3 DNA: TGTGCTAGTGGCCTCGGAGGAGTAGATTTCTTT
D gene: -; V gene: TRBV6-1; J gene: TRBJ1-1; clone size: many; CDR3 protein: CATSGLNWNTEAFF; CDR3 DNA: TGTGCCACCTCGGGACTTAACTGGAACACTGAAGCTTTCTTT
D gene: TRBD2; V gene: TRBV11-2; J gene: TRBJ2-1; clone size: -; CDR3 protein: CASRLIAGGGVYNEQFF; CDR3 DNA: TGTGCCAGCAGGCTCATAGCGGGAGGAGGAGTTTACAATGAGCAGTTCTTC
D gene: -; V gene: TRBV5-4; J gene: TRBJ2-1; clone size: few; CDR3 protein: CASSPRVFSYNEQFF; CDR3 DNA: TGTGCCAGCAGCCCAAGGGTATTCTCCTACAATGAGCAGTTCTTC
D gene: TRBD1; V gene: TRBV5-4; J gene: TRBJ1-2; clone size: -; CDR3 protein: CASSLGVGGLDAGYTF; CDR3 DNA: TGTGCCAGCAGCTTGGGGGTAGGGGGCCTAGATGCTGGCTACACCTTC
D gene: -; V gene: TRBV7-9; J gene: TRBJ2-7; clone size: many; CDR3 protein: CASSLTDSGYEQYF; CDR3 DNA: TGTGCCAGCAGCCTTACCGACTCAGGCTACGAGCAGTACTTC
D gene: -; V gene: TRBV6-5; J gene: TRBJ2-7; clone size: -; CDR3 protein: CASGFSKQVAGSYEQYF; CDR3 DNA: TGTGCCAGCGGTTTCTCTAAACAGGTTGCGGGCTCCTACGAGCAGTACTTC
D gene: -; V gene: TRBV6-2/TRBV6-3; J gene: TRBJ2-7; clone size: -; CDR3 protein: CASSSLPGRGASYEQHF; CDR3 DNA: TGTGCCAGCAGCTCCCTCCCTGGCAGGGGCGCTTCCTACGAGCAGCACTTC
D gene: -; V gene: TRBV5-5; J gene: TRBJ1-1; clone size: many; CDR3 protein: CASSSLGQLLGNTEAFF; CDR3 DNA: TGTGCCAGCAGCTCTCTTGGACAGCTATTAGGGAACACTGAAGCTTTCTTT
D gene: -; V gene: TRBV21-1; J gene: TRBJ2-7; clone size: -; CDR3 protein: CASRGRGQYEQYF; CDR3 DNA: TGTGCCAGCCGGGGGAGGGGGCAATACGAGCAGTACTTC
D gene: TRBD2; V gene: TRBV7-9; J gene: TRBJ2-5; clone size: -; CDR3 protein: CASSFSGGEQETQYF; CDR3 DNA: TGTGCCAGCAGCTTTAGCGGGGGGGAACAAGAGACCCAGTACTTC
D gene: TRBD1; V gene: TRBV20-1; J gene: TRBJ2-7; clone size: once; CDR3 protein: CRAYRGSYEQYF; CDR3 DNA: TGCAGAGCTTACAGGGGATCGTACGAGCAGTATTTC